This T cell receptor (beta chain) was recovered during a study of shared clonotypes between healthy human individuals. For the study at large: CD4 naive and CD4 memory each took three plates per donor, while CD8 naive took two and CD8 memory one.

Regarding the study as a whole: Though the depth was large, rarefaction showed that sorted-subset sequencing was incomplete. Generally, naive subsets (rather than memory subsets) showed larger estimated richness.

Of note for this clone: Antigen specificity is unknown.

Each replicate PCR on the sorted subsets used about 0.2 ug DNA (about 30,000 T cell genomes). Here immunoSEQ multiplex PCR was the method, and the copy in TCRdb shows in-frame clones only, minus some. This sample yields some 1 million clones, of which approximately 68% are seen a single time; 1.5% belongs to the top ten. From germline, CDR1 is SEHNR and CDR2 FQNEAQ (reference sequence). CDR3 length: 15 amino acids. Trimming took 5 bases from V and 6 from J; bases not matched to a gene: 7. What was sequenced was memory CD4+ T cells sorted from blood. Subset of the sample: CD45RA-negative fraction. The source is a young man in good health. The chain has TRBV7-9 and TRBJ1-5; 10 bases match TRBD1. This chain's CDR3 is CASSPTGGFGQPQHF. The CDR3 region has the DNA TGTGCCAGCAGCCCGACAGGGGGCTTCGGTCAGCCCCAGCATTTT.